The present entry profiles one TCR beta chain with its context. Its target is unknown. Germline lookup yields CDR1 SGHRS and CDR2 YFSETQ. The CDR3 consists of 17 residues. Trimming took off 0 bases at V and 4 bases at J, with 14 bases between the two ends. Here immunoSEQ multiplex PCR was the method, and the copy in TCRdb shows in-frame clones only, minus some. The table has roughly 18,000 clones, about 68% seen once. The data originate from a study of CD4 T cells in relation to SARS-CoV-2 and coronaviruses. On the study more broadly: After roughly ten days of antigen culture, PBMC TCR beta CDR3s were sequenced. The HLA restriction of the shared crossreactive spike epitopes was mapped.

Before the COVID-19 pandemic, during about 2011-2019, CD4+ T cells were taken from unexposed donors. CD4+ T cells were isolated from the cells after less than 13 days of culture. The rearrangement joins TRBV5-1 to TRBJ1-6; maybe TRBD1 (6 bases). This sequence originates from a human donor in good health. Sample: CD4+ T cells from PBMCs, cultured in vitro. Here the CDR3 reads CASSLDGDTLYNSPLHF. CDR3 DNA: TGCGCCAGCAGCTTGGATGGGGACACGCTGTATAATTCACCCCTCCACTTT.